These 32 T cell receptor beta chains were all obtained from the same sample, sequenced in a study of T cell responses to AZD1222 COVID-19 vaccine. TCRdb's copy holds only in-frame clones and misses some; the assay was immunoSEQ multiplex PCR. The repertoire has roughly 150,000 clones, 90% of them found once; the top ten carry roughly 6.2%. The sequences come from peripheral blood, collected 28 days after the second AZD1222 dose. These receptors were collected from an adult who received the AZD1222 COVID-19 vaccine.

The V gene is TRBV3-1 (or the pseudogene TRBV3-2), the J gene TRBJ1-4, with 7 bases aligning to TRBD1. The J segment lost 4 bases and the V segment lost 10 bases, leaving 6 bases of the junction unmatched. The CDR3 extends over 13 amino acids. Germline loops: CDR1 LGHDT, CDR2 YNNKEL (reference sequence). CDR3 nucleotide sequence: TGTGCCACGTCCGGGACAGATAATGAAAAACTGTTTTTT. It codes for CATSGTDNEKLFF.

For this clone: Other DNA sequences within the sample encode an identical CDR3. This chain connects TRBV11-2 to TRBJ1-3; D perhaps matches TRBD1 (5 bases). The CDR3 runs 13 residues. Germline V lookup: CDR1 SGHAT, CDR2 FQNNGV. V was cut by 4 bases and J by 4 bases, with 8 bases left in between. The CDR3 coding sequence is TGTGCCAGCAGCTCAGGGACGGGAAACACCATATATTTT. It translates to CASSSGTGNTIYF.

The CDR3 coding sequence is TGTGCCAGCATGGGGGTAGCGGGAGAGGCCGAGCAGTACTTC. Amino acids: CASMGVAGEAEQYF. This chain joins TRBV5-4 and TRBJ2-7, with 9 bases aligning to TRBD2. This CDR3 comprises 14 residues. Trimming removed 6 bases from V and 6 bases from J; junction bases left unmatched: 10. CDR1 and CDR2 from the germline V gene are SGHNT and YYREEE (reference sequence).

In its sample, this clone was seen once. The V and J genes are TRBV10-2 and TRBJ1-5; the match to TRBD1 covers 9 bases. The CDR3 totals 16 residues. J gave up 4 bases and V 0 bases, and 4 bases lay outside the gene matches. Germline CDR1 WSHSY, CDR2 SAAADI. Here the CDR3 reads CASSESGTGLNQPQHF. The DNA of the CDR3 is TGCGCCAGCAGTGAGTCGGGGACAGGGCTAAATCAGCCCCAGCATTTT.

The chain joins TRBV30 to TRBJ1-1, with D tentatively TRBD1 (6 bases). This CDR3 contains 13 residues. In germline, CDR1 is GTSNPN, CDR2 SVGIG (reference sequence). Trimming left V 8 bases short and J 4 bases short, with 17 bases between. The CDR3 nucleotides are TGTGCCCGCGGGGGGGCGGGAAGCACTGAAGCTTTCTTT. Its protein is CARGGAGSTEAFF.

V gene TRBV6-6 combines with J gene TRBJ1-4; TRBD1 matches at 9 bases. The CDR3 consists of 14 residues. Looked up from germline, CDR1 is MNHNY and CDR2 is SVGAGI (reference sequence). Trimming removed 6 bases from V and 2 bases from J; junction bases left unmatched: 1. As DNA, the CDR3 is TGTGCCAGCAGCGACAGGGGGACTAATGAAAAACTGTTTTTT. It translates to CASSDRGTNEKLFF.

The chain joins TRBV6-2 or TRBV6-3 to TRBJ2-3; no clear D gene. Germline V gene sequence: CDR1 MNHEY, CDR2 SVGEGT. Trimming stripped 3 bases from V and 4 bases from J, with 11 bases between. The CDR3 spans 14 residues. CDR3 coding DNA: TGTGCCAGCAGTTATATCGATGATTCAGATACGCAGTATTTT. This sequence encodes CASSYIDDSDTQYF.

The chain couples TRBV5-4 to TRBJ2-3; D call uncertain. Germline assignment: CDR1 SGHNT and CDR2 YYREEE (reference sequence). This CDR3 contains 14 residues. V shed 2 bases and J shed 2 bases, with 9 bases lying between them. The CDR3 DNA is TGTGCCAGCAGCTTCGACGTTGCCACAGATACGCAGTATTTT. Protein: CASSFDVATDTQYF.

The chain recombines TRBV6-1 with TRBJ2-7; no clear D gene. The CDR3 is made up of 15 amino acids. V lost 3 bases, J lost 0 bases, and 12 bases lay in between. Germline CDR1 reads MNHNS; CDR2 reads SASEGT. The CDR3 spells CASSDDARSSYEQYF. DNA of the CDR3: TGTGCCAGCAGTGATGATGCAAGGAGCTCCTACGAGCAGTACTTC.

The table lists this clone with a count of one. This chain uses TRBV7-9 with TRBJ1-6, with D tentatively TRBD1 (5 bases). The germline V and J ends were trimmed by 3 bases and 9 bases, with 21 bases remaining between them. The CDR3 is made up of 17 amino acids. The V gene's germline CDR1 is SEHNR and CDR2 FQNEAQ (reference sequence). In nucleotides, the CDR3 is TGTGCCAGCAGCTTTTCGGGGGATTTTAGGAGGCGTTCACCCCTCCACTTT. This codes for CASSFSGDFRRRSPLHF.

The chain has TRBV28 and TRBJ2-1, with 11 bases that match TRBD1. This CDR3 spans 18 amino acids. The junction had 13 bases not matched to a gene; V was cut back by 2 bases and J by 7 bases. Per the germline V gene, CDR1 is MDHEN and CDR2 is SYDVKM. CDR3 sequence reads: CASSLVLLGTGGGNEQFF. The CDR3, as DNA: TGTGCCAGCAGTTTAGTGCTATTGGGGACAGGGGGAGGGAATGAGCAGTTCTTC.

This clone was seen just once. V gene TRBV29-1 combines with J gene TRBJ2-3; no clear D. The CDR3 runs to 11 residues. Trimming cost V 3 bases and J 2 bases, with 3 bases left between them. Germline V gene sequence: CDR1 SQVTM, CDR2 ANQGSEA. CDR3 in DNA: TGCAGCGTTGAGCCCACAGATACGCAGTATTTT. It is translated as CSVEPTDTQYF.

The chain uses TRBV19 and TRBJ2-3; 9 bases align to TRBD2. V was clipped by 1 base and J by 2 bases; unmatched bases: 4. CDR3 length: 16 residues. CDR1 LNHDA and CDR2 SQIVND come from the germline V gene (reference sequence). CDR3 sequence reads: CASSIALAGNTDTQYF. The CDR3 DNA follows: TGTGCCAGTAGTATAGCCCTAGCGGGAAACACAGATACGCAGTATTTT.

The chain combines TRBV7-6 with TRBJ2-5; 8 bases align to TRBD1. The trim removed 2 bases at V and 4 bases at J, leaving 6 bases unmatched. The CDR3 is 15 residues long. Germline-derived CDR1 and CDR2 are SGHVS and FNYEAQ. CDR3 region: CASSLTPDRGETQYF. The CDR3 DNA sequence: TGTGCCAGCAGCTTAACGCCTGACAGGGGAGAGACCCAGTACTTC.

The chain combines TRBV9 with TRBJ1-1; possibly TRBD1 for D (5 bases). Germline values: CDR1 SGDLS, CDR2 YYNGEE. V gave up 0 bases and J gave up 8 bases, with 11 bases separating them. The length of the CDR3 is 13 residues. CDR3 region: CASSVASGWEAFF. The CDR3 coding sequence is TGTGCCAGCAGCGTAGCTTCAGGGTGGGAAGCTTTCTTT. The variable domain in full, with the rest retrieved from reference TRBV9 and TRBJ1-1, is DSGVTQTPKHLITATGQRVTLRCSPRSGDLSVYWYQQSLDQGLQFLIQYYNGEERAKGNILERFSAQQFPDLHSELNLSSLELGDSALYFCASSVASGWEAFFGQGTRLTVV.

The rearrangement joins TRBV6-1 to TRBJ1-2; D uncertain. Looked up from germline, CDR1 is MNHNS and CDR2 is SASEGT. There are 13 residues in the CDR3. The ends were cut back, 1 base at V and 7 bases at J, with 10 bases in the middle. The CDR3 DNA is TGTGCCAGCAGTGAAGATCCGCGGGGTGGCTACACCTTC. Translation: CASSEDPRGGYTF.

This clone has just one count. The chain employs TRBV7-9 and TRBJ2-1; TRBD2 agrees at 8 bases. V shed 2 bases and J 0 bases; nucleotides not matched to a gene: 6. Germline CDR1 and CDR2: SEHNR and FQNEAQ (reference sequence). The CDR3 consists of 17 residues. CDR3 sequence: CASSLRGGGSSYNEQFF. In DNA form, the CDR3 reads TGTGCCAGCAGCTTAAGGGGCGGGGGGAGCTCCTACAATGAGCAGTTCTTC. Full variable domain (outside the CDR3, taken from reference TRBV7-9 and TRBJ2-1): DTGVSQNPRHKITKRGQNVTFRCDPISEHNRLYWYRQTLGQGPEFLTYFQNEAQLEKSRLLSDRFSAERPKGSFSTLEIQRTEQGDSAMYLCASSLRGGGSSYNEQFFGPGTRLTVL.

The chain is built from TRBV6-5 and TRBJ2-3; the match to TRBD1 covers 9 bases. Germline V gene data show CDR1 as MNHEY and CDR2 as SVGAGI. V lost 8 bases, J lost 1 base, and 7 bases stayed unmatched. The CDR3 is 15 residues long. The CDR3 nucleotides are TGTGCCAGCGTTCGAACAGGGGGCGGCACAGATACGCAGTATTTT. Amino acid sequence: CASVRTGGGTDTQYF.

The rearrangement joins TRBV6-5 to TRBJ1-4; tentatively, D is TRBD1 (6 bases). Germline values: CDR1 MNHEY, CDR2 SVGAGI. V was pared by 8 bases and J by 2 bases, with 15 bases between. CDR3 length: 15 residues. CDR3 sequence: CASGLGQGTNEKLFF. CDR3 DNA sequence: TGTGCCAGCGGTCTGGGCCAGGGGACTAATGAAAAACTGTTTTTT.

The V gene is TRBV9, the J gene TRBJ1-6, with TRBD1 matching over 8 bases. After removal of 2 bases from V and 8 bases from J, the junction contained 6 bases not matched to a gene. The CDR3 has 15 residues. Germline loops: CDR1 SGDLS, CDR2 YYNGEE. This CDR3 is CASSVTGDWDSPLHF. CDR3 in DNA: TGTGCCAGCAGCGTGACAGGGGATTGGGATTCACCCCTCCACTTT. Combining the CDR3 with reference TRBV9 and TRBJ1-6 gives the whole variable domain DSGVTQTPKHLITATGQRVTLRCSPRSGDLSVYWYQQSLDQGLQFLIQYYNGEERAKGNILERFSAQQFPDLHSELNLSSLELGDSALYFCASSVTGDWDSPLHFGNGTRLTVT.

This clone has only a few counts. This rearrangement joins TRBV7-2 to TRBJ2-3; D is perhaps TRBD2 (6 bases). V was pared by 4 bases and J by 0 bases, with 8 bases between. The CDR3 runs to 14 residues. Germline values: CDR1 SGHTA, CDR2 FQGNSA. Written as DNA, the CDR3 is TGTGCCAGCAGCTCGGGGACTAGCACAGATACGCAGTATTTT. Amino acids: CASSSGTSTDTQYF. The full variable domain, completed using reference TRBV7-2 and TRBJ2-3, is GAGVSQSPSNKVTEKGKDVELRCDPISGHTALYWYRQSLGQGLEFLIYFQGNSAPDKSGLPSDRFSAERTGGSVSTLTIQRTQQEDSAVYLCASSSGTSTDTQYFGPGTRLTVL.

The chain joins TRBV7-9 to TRBJ1-2; maybe TRBD1 (6 bases). CDR1 is SEHNR and CDR2 is FQNEAQ in the germline V gene (reference sequence). CDR3 length equals 16 residues. The germline V and J ends were trimmed by 1 base and 4 bases, with 16 bases remaining between them. The CDR3 sequence is CASSLEGGGASYGYTF. DNA of the CDR3: TGTGCCAGCAGCTTAGAGGGGGGCGGGGCCTCCTATGGCTACACCTTC.

As concerns this clone: An end of the junction differs from the germline gene, which may be a read error. The J gene is TRBJ1-2, the V gene TRBV3-1 (or the pseudogene TRBV3-2), with D unclear. The CDR3 runs 11 residues. Germline CDR1 LGHDT, CDR2 YNNKEL (reference sequence). The CDR3 sequence: CASSQAGSYSF. Here the CDR3 DNA reads TGTGCCAGCAGCCAAGCCGGGTCCTATTCTTTC.

The chain is built from TRBV5-1 and TRBJ1-5; D is possibly TRBD1 (6 bases). The V and J ends lost 0 bases and 6 bases respectively, with 13 bases between them. CDR3 length: 15 amino acids. Germline CDR1 SGHRS, CDR2 YFSETQ. CDR3 loop: CASSLAGGARQPQHF. In DNA form, the CDR3 reads TGCGCCAGCAGCTTGGCCGGGGGGGCCCGTCAGCCCCAGCATTTT. Full variable domain (rest looked up from reference TRBV5-1 and TRBJ1-5): KAGVTQTPRYLIKTRGQQVTLSCSPISGHRSVSWYQQTPGQGLQFLFEYFSETQRNKGNFPGRFSGRQFSNSRSEMNVSTLELGDSALYLCASSLAGGARQPQHFGDGTRLSIL.

The V call is TRBV28, the J call TRBJ2-2; no reliable D call. V was shortened by 3 bases and J by 1 base, with 9 bases between the two germline ends. This CDR3 comprises 15 residues. From germline, CDR1 is MDHEN and CDR2 SYDVKM. The CDR3 DNA reads TGTGCCAGCAGTTTCTACGAGTTGAACACCGGGGAGCTGTTTTTT. It specifies CASSFYELNTGELFF.

The V and J genes are TRBV5-1 and TRBJ1-6; D possibly corresponds to TRBD1 (5 bases). Trimming shortened V by 0 bases and J by 0 bases, and 7 bases separated the two germline ends. The CDR3 covers 16 residues. CDR1 and CDR2 (germline): SGHRS, YFSETQ. The DNA of the CDR3 is TGCGCCAGCAGCTTGGGCGGGGGCTCCTATAATTCACCCCTCCACTTT. It is translated as CASSLGGGSYNSPLHF. Full variable domain (outside the CDR3, taken from reference TRBV5-1 and TRBJ1-6): KAGVTQTPRYLIKTRGQQVTLSCSPISGHRSVSWYQQTPGQGLQFLFEYFSETQRNKGNFPGRFSGRQFSNSRSEMNVSTLELGDSALYLCASSLGGGSYNSPLHFGNGTRLTVT.

This clone appeared a single time. The chain uses TRBV2 and TRBJ1-4; D may be TRBD1 (5 bases). Germline CDR1 reads SNHLY; CDR2 reads FYNNEI. Deletions cut 3 bases from V and 3 bases from J, with 14 bases between. The CDR3 has 16 residues. The CDR3 DNA follows: TGTGCCAGCAGTGAGGGACCCCGGACGGCTAATGAAAAACTGTTTTTT. This encodes CASSEGPRTANEKLFF. Together with reference TRBV2 and TRBJ1-4, the CDR3 gives the full variable domain: EPEVTQTPSHQVTQMGQEVILRCVPISNHLYFYWYRQILGQKVEFLVSFYNNEISEKSEIFDDQFSVERPDGSNFTLKIRSTKLEDSAMYFCASSEGPRTANEKLFFGSGTQLSVL.

This clone was counted once. The sample carries other DNA sequences with the same CDR3. DNA for the CDR3: TGTGCCAGTAGTATTACGGGGGATCAGCCCCAGCATTTT. Translating it yields CASSITGDQPQHF. The chain joins TRBV19 to TRBJ1-5; weak D call: TRBD1 (5 bases). This CDR3 has 13 amino acids. Trimming stripped 3 bases from V and 5 bases from J, with 8 bases between. Germline CDR1 reads LNHDA; CDR2 reads SQIVND (reference sequence).

The chain couples TRBV5-4 to TRBJ2-5, with D possibly being TRBD2 (7 bases). V lost 2 bases, J lost 5 bases, and 10 bases lay in between. Germline-derived CDR1 and CDR2 are SGHNT and YYREEE (reference sequence). The CDR3 has 13 residues. DNA of the CDR3: TGTGCCAGCAGCTTTGGGGGGGCCGAGACCCAGTACTTC. Residues: CASSFGGAETQYF.

Note on this clone: Other DNA sequences in the same sample also yield this CDR3. This sequence joins TRBV7-2 and TRBJ1-5; a possible D gene is TRBD1 (6 bases). V was trimmed by 5 bases and J by 2 bases, leaving 10 bases between them. CDR3 length: 14 residues. Germline CDR1 is SGHTA and CDR2 is FQGNSA. In DNA, the CDR3 is TGTGCCAGCAGCCTCCGACAGGGCAATCAGCCCCAGCATTTT. It translates to CASSLRQGNQPQHF.

This rearrangement joins TRBV7-2 to TRBJ2-1; 10 positions match TRBD2. J was trimmed by 5 bases and V by 7 bases; bases with no gene match: 5. CDR3 length equals 14 residues. Germline V gene lookup returns CDR1 SGHTA and CDR2 FQGNSA. CDR3 DNA: TGTGCCAGCACTCTAGCGGGAGCCAACAATGAGCAGTTCTTC. Protein product: CASTLAGANNEQFF.

The chain couples TRBV5-8 to TRBJ1-6; unclear D gene. Per germline, CDR1 SGHTS and CDR2 YDEGEE. The V end was cut by 0 bases, the J end by 5 bases, with 6 bases between. This CDR3 contains 14 residues. CDR3 residues: CASSLAENNSPLHF. Written as DNA, the CDR3 is TGTGCCAGCAGCTTGGCGGAAAATAATTCACCCCTCCACTTT.